The source of this TCR beta chain is a study of cytomegalovirus exposure and HLA in healthy donors. Findings and limits, study-wide: Some highly shared sequence variants likely arose as a pipeline artifact.

In regard to this clone: As yet, its antigen is unknown. Germline is not matched at one junction end, which may reflect a read error. The sample has other DNA sequences that encode this CDR3 too.

The PCR contained 60 Vbeta and 13 Jbeta primers. TCRdb keeps only in-frame clones here, not all; method: immunoSEQ multiplex PCR. The sample comprises under 95,000 clones, about 75% of which are singletons, and under 2.5% rests with the top ten. Germline CDR1 is SSHAT and CDR2 is FNYEAQ (reference sequence). The CDR3 is 16 residues long. Source material: PBMCs. This clonotype was obtained from a man aged 40-55 years in good health and CMV-seronegative. The V and J genes are TRBV7-7 and TRBJ2-1; 9 bases align to TRBD2. Written as DNA, the CDR3 is TGTGCTAGCAGCTTAGTGGCGGGAGGGCCCGGAAATGAGCAGTTCTTC. It specifies CASSLVAGGPGNEQFF. Variable domain in full (rest from reference TRBV7-7 and TRBJ2-1): GAGVSQSPRYKVTKRGQDVTLRCDPISSHATLYWYQQALGQGPEFLTYFNYEAQPDKSGLPSDRFSAERPEGSISTLTIQRTEQRDSAMYRCASSLVAGGPGNEQFFGPGTRLTVL.